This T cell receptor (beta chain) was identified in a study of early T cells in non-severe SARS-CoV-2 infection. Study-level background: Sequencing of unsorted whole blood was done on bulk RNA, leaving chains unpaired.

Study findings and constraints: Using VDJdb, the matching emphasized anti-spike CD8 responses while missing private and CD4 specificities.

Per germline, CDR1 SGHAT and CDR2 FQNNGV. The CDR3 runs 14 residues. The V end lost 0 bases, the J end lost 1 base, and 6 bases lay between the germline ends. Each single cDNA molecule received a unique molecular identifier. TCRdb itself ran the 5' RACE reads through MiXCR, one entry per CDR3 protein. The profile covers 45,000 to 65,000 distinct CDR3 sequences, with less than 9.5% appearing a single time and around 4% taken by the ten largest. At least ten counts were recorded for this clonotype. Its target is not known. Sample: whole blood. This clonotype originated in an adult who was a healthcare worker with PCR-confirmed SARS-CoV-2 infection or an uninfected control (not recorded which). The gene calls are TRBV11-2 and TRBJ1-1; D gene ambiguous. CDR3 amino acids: CASSLDGSNTEAFF. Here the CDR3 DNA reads TGTGCCAGCAGCTTAGACGGGTCGAACACTGAAGCTTTCTTT. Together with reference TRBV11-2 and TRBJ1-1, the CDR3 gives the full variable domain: EAGVAQSPRYKIIEKRQSVAFWCNPISGHATLYWYQQILGQGPKLLIQFQNNGVVDDSQLPKDRFSAERLKGVDSTLKIQPAKLEDSAVYLCASSLDGSNTEAFFGQGTRLTVV.